A single T cell receptor (beta chain) is shown here with its context. TCRdb's copy holds only in-frame clones and misses some; the assay was immunoSEQ multiplex PCR. The data show around 80,000 clones, with 95% to 98% seen just once and 0.15% held by the top ten. The sample belongs to a study of technical replicates of blood from several donors. CDR1 is LGHNA and CDR2 is YNFKEQ in the germline V gene. V lost 1 base, J lost 3 bases, and 13 bases lay in between. This CDR3 region has 16 residues. The source is a human donor in good health. The chain joins TRBV4-2 to TRBJ2-1; D may be TRBD2 (6 bases). Source material: T cells isolated from PBMCs. Here the CDR3 reads CASSQALAQDYNEQFF. As DNA, the CDR3 is TGTGCCAGCAGCCAAGCCCTAGCGCAAGACTACAATGAGCAGTTCTTC.